Sequencing of this TCR beta chain was carried out in a study of T-cell reconstitution after alpha-beta-depleted transplantation in children. Study results and caveats: Surviving recipient T cells and thymic progenitors underlay high day-60 TCRbeta diversity in some patients.

TCRbeta library construction was performed incorporating unique molecular identifiers. Each CDR3 protein gets one entry after TCRdb re-called the PCR reads with MiXCR. The sample comprises 80,000 to 100,000 distinct CDR3 sequences, 20% to 25% of which are singletons, and about a fifth rests with the top ten. As to this clonotype: Its specificity is unknown.

Trimming left V 8 bases short and J 0 bases short, with 11 bases between. The CDR3 loop spans 12 amino acids. The germline gives CDR1 DFQATT, CDR2 SNEGSKA (reference sequence). The TCR sequence derives from a boy aged 2 to 9 with acute lymphoblastic leukemia, due to receive a stem cell transplant. The chain links TRBV20-1 to TRBJ2-7; the D gene is possibly TRBD1 (6 bases). The starting material was PBMCs, obtained before TCRalphabeta/CD19-depleted stem cell transplant. The CDR3 DNA is TGCAGTATTGACAGGAGCTCCTACGAGCAGTACTTC. Its protein product is CSIDRSSYEQYF.